This T cell receptor beta chain was identified during a study of shared clonotypes between healthy human individuals (dated by TCRdb to the early 2020s). Regarding the research as a whole: The cohort included three men and two women between 18 and 49 years of age. To estimate repertoire size and how much clonotypes are shared between individuals, the study performed deep sequencing of blood TCR repertoires from 4 to 6 healthy adults. Leukapheresis yielded between about 0.85 and 10 billion PBMCs per donor. Different laboratories and diverse techniques were used to prepare libraries and sequence TCR repertoires, to increase sequencing depth and limit assay-specific biases. For each donor, CD4 naive and CD4 memory were each run on three plates, CD8 naive on two plates, and CD8 memory on one plate.

The donors were healthy, HIV-negative adults who had no recently reported acute infections or vaccinations. Only Caucasian adults living in Nashville, Tennessee, USA were represented among the donors. CD4+ T cells were enriched by magnetic negative selection, after which naive cells were positively selected on CD45RA and the negative fraction was taken as the memory subset. After blood collection by leukapheresis, PBMCs were isolated using Ficoll-Histopaque density gradient centrifugation and then cryopreserved in the vapor phase of liquid nitrogen. Analytical flow cytometry was used to check the purity and quantity of every magnetically sorted T cell population. Each sorted fraction had its genomic DNA isolated and then quantified by UV absorbance on a Nanodrop 2000c. Reading from cysteine to phenylalanine, the CDR3 counts 15 amino acids. This entry keeps only the CDR3 DNA: 45 bases, framed from base 1. The junction carries 10 bases between V and J, which are trimmed by 1 base and 0 bases respectively. CDR1 and CDR2 were assigned from the germline V gene as MGHRA and YSYEKL.

TCR CDR3 regions were amplified from genomic DNA by multiplex PCR using the deep immunoSEQ assay. Extracted genomic DNA from each cell subset was spread evenly across all wells of several immunoSEQ 96-well plates, with each plate serving as a replicate. For sorted subsets, each replicate PCR was loaded with roughly 0.2 ug genomic DNA, equivalent to about 33,000 T cell genomes. Purified libraries were quantified with a Qubit 3.0 fluorometer, sized on a Bioanalyzer 2100, and re-quantified with the KAPA Library Quantification kit. Each immunoSEQ 96-well plate was sequenced on its own single-read 150-cycle Illumina NextSeq 550 flow cell. Concerning the study's data processing: Because the immunoSEQ output held only junctional sequences and lacked quality scores, the filtering could not match the filtering applied to full-length reads. To assign V/J genes and CDR3, sequences were annotated using PyIR, a Python wrapper for IgBLAST v1.9, with IMGT germline references. Reads were filtered out if the reads had weak V/J assignments (E-value above 1e-6), no CDR3, stop codons, out-of-frame junctions, or ambiguous translated residues. V3J clonotypes were defined as sequences sharing an identical inferred V gene, J gene, and CDR3 amino acid sequence. The percentage overlap between two repertoires was calculated by dividing the number of shared unique clonotypes by the size of the smaller repertoire. Richness of each repertoire was evaluated using RTK rarefaction, the Chao1 estimator, and Recon v2.1 estimates of unobserved clonotypes. Generation probabilities were computed with OLGA for all TCRbeta clonotypes obtained by the gDNA method from a few donors. Entries here come from immuneACCESS through TCRdb and include only in-frame sequences with V and J called. Some clones fail to appear in such tables; in the studies checked, an unresolved V gene covers under half of the shortfall, and the cause of the remainder is unknown. The DNA was the basis for D and trimming; V, J and clone size are from that table. The sample contains a few million clones, more than 85% of them found a single time. The ten top clones hold 0.39% of the sample.

A note on this clone: Its antigen specificity is not known. Base quality data are lacking; no much larger clone is found one base away.

Overall results and qualifications from the work: Sampling was restricted to blood, and TCR repertoires in tissue are likely to differ from TCR repertoires in blood. Larger estimated clonotype richness was generally found for naive subsets than for memory subsets. Based on pairwise subsampling, the degree of clonotype sharing among donors was expected to be affected by sequencing depth. Compared with non-shared clonotypes, the clonotypes found in all four sorted-subset donors had higher generation probabilities. Sharing across several donors was observed for approximately 5% of naive CD4, under 4% of naive CD8, 2% to 2.5% of memory CD4, and around 0.4% of memory CD8 clonotypes. Even with the large sequencing depth, rarefaction of the sorted-subset datasets indicated that sequencing was incomplete. The genetic and exposure-history diversity represented was limited by the small number of donors.

Sequenced sample: naive CD4+ T cells from PBMCs. Read against the paper, the sample's cell subset or site label means: CD45RA+ positively selected. The receptor's source is a man aged 18-30 years in good health. Some clones in this sample may be carry-over from other donors' samples. The V and J segments used are TRBV4-1 and TRBJ2-7; matching of 5 bases hints at TRBD1 as the D gene. The bases read TGCGCCAGCAGCCAAGGGGGCATCAACTCCTACGAGCAGTACTTC. This encodes CASSQGGINSYEQYF.